This T cell receptor (beta chain) was captured by sequencing in a study of shared clonotypes between healthy human individuals. A CD45RA+ naive subset and a CD45RA-negative memory subset were split from CD4+ cells. The CDR3 loop spans 17 amino acids. V dropped 2 bases and J dropped 1 base, with 15 bases sitting between them. The germline V gene encodes CDR1 KGHSH and CDR2 LQKENI. Only in-frame clones appear in the TCRdb table, and some are missing; sequencing was by immunoSEQ multiplex PCR. The data show over 1.4 million clones, with about 96% seen just once and 0.95% to 1.5% held by the top ten. The chain uses TRBV18 and TRBJ2-4, with D possibly matching TRBD1 (5 bases). This receptor was obtained from a man aged 25-45 years in good health. Sequencing was done on a sample of naive CD4+ T cells sorted from blood. The sample's subset: CD45RA+ positively selected. In DNA, the CDR3 is TGTGCCAGCTCACCAGTCAGGGATTTATTGGCCAAAAACATTCAGTACTTC. Translated: CASSPVRDLLAKNIQYF.